This TCR beta chain was identified in a study of OX40 agonist ivuxolimab in advanced cancers. Turning to the study itself: Ivuxolimab was administered intravenously to patients at 0.01 to 10 mg/kg every 2 weeks. Three patients responded partially, comprising one with hepatocellular carcinoma and two with cutaneous melanoma. Regarding the study as a whole: Compared with CD4+, CD8+ T cells on average had more expanded clones.

Patients with autoimmune history or systemic immunosuppression were excluded. Notes on this clone: Its specificity is not known.

The ends lost 4 bases at V and 2 bases at J; junction bases unmatched: 8. The germline V gene has CDR1 SGHRS and CDR2 YFSETQ. This CDR3 has 16 amino acids. TCRdb's table, derived via immunoSEQ multiplex PCR, lists solely in-frame clones and lacks some. This table holds approximately 50,000 clones, roughly 89% found once. The clonotype was recovered from an adult with an advanced solid tumor such as melanoma, head and neck, liver or kidney cancer. The J gene is TRBJ2-5, the V gene TRBV5-1; 10 bases fit TRBD1. Sequences were derived from CD4+ or CD8+ T cells sorted from blood, sampled in a trial of the OX40 agonist ivuxolimab. The CDR3 nucleotides are TGCGCCAGCAGCAGATCCGGGACAGGGGAACAAGAGACCCAGTACTTC. This encodes CASSRSGTGEQETQYF. Full variable domain (rest looked up from reference TRBV5-1 and TRBJ2-5): KAGVTQTPRYLIKTRGQQVTLSCSPISGHRSVSWYQQTPGQGLQFLFEYFSETQRNKGNFPGRFSGRQFSNSRSEMNVSTLELGDSALYLCASSRSGTGEQETQYFGPGTRLLVL.